Below are 19 T cell receptor beta chains sequenced from a single sample in a study of CD8 T cells in Susac syndrome. The RNA input was roughly 0.45 to 1 ug, and it was reverse transcribed with random hexamers. TCRdb reanalysed the immunoSEQ multiplex PCR reads using MiXCR and keeps one entry per CDR3 protein. The data contain fewer than 150,000 distinct CDR3 sequences, approximately 89% of them singletons. The sample comprised CD8+ T cells from PBMCs. The receptors were sampled from a human donor with multiple sclerosis.

The genes are TRBV24-1 and TRBJ2-1; TRBD2 matches 8 bases. From germline, CDR1 is KGHDR and CDR2 SFDVKD. Germline trimming cut 2 bases from V and 7 bases from J; bases unmatched to any gene: 12. The CDR3 spans 17 residues. The CDR3 region is CATSDSGEREQLNEQFF. CDR3 nucleotide sequence: TGTGCCACCAGTGATTCGGGAGAGCGGGAGCAGTTGAATGAGCAGTTCTTC.

The V and J genes are TRBV5-6 and TRBJ1-2; 12 bases line up with TRBD1. This CDR3 spans 16 amino acids. Unmatched junction bases numbered 5, after V lost 0 bases and J lost 5 bases. Germline loops: CDR1 SGHDT, CDR2 YYEEEE. CDR3 protein: CASSLEPGQGAYGYTF. The CDR3 DNA reads as TGTGCCAGCAGCTTGGAACCGGGACAGGGGGCGTATGGCTACACCTTC. The full variable domain, completed using reference TRBV5-6 and TRBJ1-2, is DAGVTQSPTHLIKTRGQQVTLRCSPKSGHDTVSWYQQALGQGPQFIFQYYEEEERQRGNFPDRFSGHQFPNYSSELNVNALLLGDSALYLCASSLEPGQGAYGYTFGSGTRLTVV.

This chain joins TRBV12-3 or TRBV12-4 and TRBJ2-5; D is uncertain. The V and J ends lost 3 bases and 0 bases respectively, with 8 bases between them. The CDR3 is 14 amino acids. CDR3 in amino acids: CASSFGTDQETQYF. The CDR3 DNA reads TGTGCCAGCAGTTTTGGAACGGACCAAGAGACCCAGTACTTC.

This sequence joins TRBV30 and TRBJ1-3; a possible D gene is TRBD1 (6 bases). Germline V CDR1 and CDR2: GTSNPN, SVGIG (reference sequence). V lost 2 bases, J lost 0 bases, and 8 bases lay in between. The CDR3 totals 14 residues. The CDR3 DNA sequence: TGTGCCTGGAGTCAGGGGTACTCTGGAAACACCATATATTTT. Its protein product is CAWSQGYSGNTIYF.

This chain uses TRBV29-1 with TRBJ1-1; D unresolved. The germline V gene encodes CDR1 SQVTM and CDR2 ANQGSEA. The CDR3 has 14 amino acids. Trimming stripped 0 bases from V and 0 bases from J, with 8 bases between. CDR3 region: CSVEDLGMNTEAFF. The CDR3 coding sequence is TGCAGCGTTGAAGATCTCGGGATGAACACTGAAGCTTTCTTT. The full variable domain, in which reference TRBV29-1 and TRBJ1-1 provide the parts outside the CDR3, is SAVISQKPSRDICQRGTSLTIQCQVDSQVTMMFWYRQQPGQSLTLIATANQGSEATYESGFVIDKFPISRPNLTFSTLTVSNMSPEDSSIYLCSVEDLGMNTEAFFGQGTRLTVV.

The chain joins TRBV9 to TRBJ2-7, with 8 bases lining up with TRBD2. Germline loops: CDR1 SGDLS, CDR2 YYNGEE. The V segment lost 0 bases and the J segment 5 bases; nucleotides outside the gene matches: 19. This CDR3 has 19 residues. This CDR3 reads CASSVGVRGVSAGVDEQYF. For the CDR3, the DNA is TGTGCCAGCAGCGTAGGTGTTCGCGGGGTCTCAGCGGGAGTCGACGAGCAGTACTTC.

The J gene is TRBJ2-1, the V gene TRBV4-1; 11 bases map to TRBD2. CDR1 and CDR2 from the germline V gene are MGHRA and YSYEKL. The CDR3 is 16 residues long. V gave up 3 bases and J gave up 2 bases; unmatched junction bases: 3. The CDR3 region is CASSQTSGETYNEQFF. The CDR3 nucleotides are TGCGCCAGCAGCCAGACTAGCGGGGAAACCTACAATGAGCAGTTCTTC.

The chain is built from TRBV5-6 and TRBJ2-5; 7 bases align to TRBD1. V lost 2 bases, J lost 7 bases, and 5 bases stayed unmatched. CDR3 length equals 13 residues. CDR1 and CDR2 (germline): SGHDT, YYEEEE. CDR3 sequence: CASSLQGHRTQYF. The CDR3, as DNA: TGTGCCAGCAGCTTACAGGGGCATCGGACCCAGTACTTC.

The V call is TRBV19, the J call TRBJ2-1; either TRBD1 or TRBD2 may fit D (5 bases each). V lost 0 bases and J 7 bases, leaving 13 bases between the germline ends. The germline gives CDR1 LNHDA, CDR2 SQIVND (reference sequence). The CDR3 loop spans 15 amino acids. CDR3 bases: TGTGCCAGTAGTATAGATTTTTGGGGCGGGAATGAGCAGTTCTTC. Its translation: CASSIDFWGGNEQFF.

The rearrangement links TRBV6-5 to TRBJ2-2, with TRBD1 matching 7 bases. The CDR3 consists of 13 residues. Germline-derived CDR1 and CDR2 are MNHEY and SVGAGI. V shed 5 bases and J 7 bases; nucleotides not matched to a gene: 4. The CDR3 DNA reads TGTGCCAGCAGTGAGACAGGGATCGGGGAGCTGTTTTTT. Amino acids: CASSETGIGELFF.

The sample holds a few counts of this clonotype. The chain is built from TRBV19 and TRBJ1-1; 9 bases match TRBD1. Germline CDR1 is LNHDA and CDR2 is SQIVND (reference sequence). The CDR3 is 14 amino acids. The J segment lost 5 bases and the V segment lost 5 bases, leaving 6 bases of the junction unmatched. The chain's CDR3 is CASSPQGASTEAFF. CDR3 DNA sequence: TGTGCCAGTAGTCCACAGGGGGCTAGTACTGAAGCTTTCTTT.

V and J are TRBV28 and TRBJ2-7; D gene uncertain. The CDR3 is made up of 14 amino acids. The germline V and J ends were trimmed by 6 bases and 0 bases, with 12 bases remaining between them. CDR1 and CDR2 (germline): MDHEN, SYDVKM. Here the CDR3 DNA reads TGTGCCAGCAGCAGGCGGATTACCTCCTACGAGCAGTACTTC. Protein sequence: CASSRRITSYEQYF.

The chain recombines TRBV27 with TRBJ2-1; 11 bases match TRBD2. Germline trimming cut 5 bases from V and 5 bases from J; bases unmatched to any gene: 2. The CDR3 loop spans 14 amino acids. Germline CDR1 reads MNHEY; CDR2 reads SMNVEV (reference sequence). The CDR3 nucleotides read TGTGCCAGCAGTCGACTAGCGGGACACAATGAGCAGTTCTTC. Translating gives CASSRLAGHNEQFF.

This sequence joins TRBV6-5 and TRBJ2-1; 9 nucleotides agree with TRBD2. The CDR3 length is 15 residues. V was pared by 2 bases and J by 5 bases, with 4 bases of the junction left unmatched. From germline, CDR1 is MNHEY and CDR2 SVGAGI. This CDR3 is CASSYEVAGDNEQFF. In DNA form, the CDR3 reads TGTGCCAGCAGTTACGAGGTAGCGGGAGACAATGAGCAGTTCTTC.

The chain is built from TRBV29-1 and TRBJ2-1; possibly TRBD1 for D (6 bases). CDR3 length: 17 residues. Germline loops: CDR1 SQVTM, CDR2 ANQGSEA. The germline V and J ends were trimmed by 1 base and 0 bases, with 16 bases remaining between them. CDR3 coding DNA: TGCAGCGTTGAAGCCAAGACAGGCATGAGCTCCTACAATGAGCAGTTCTTC. Amino acid sequence: CSVEAKTGMSSYNEQFF.

This clonotype was seen more than once but under ten times. The V and J genes are TRBV7-8 and TRBJ2-5; weak D call: TRBD1 (5 bases). Germline V lookup: CDR1 SGHVS, CDR2 FQNEAQ. V dropped 6 bases and J dropped 4 bases, with 12 bases sitting between them. The CDR3 sequence is 13 residues long. The CDR3 sequence: CASSFQGSETQYF. The CDR3 DNA sequence: TGTGCCAGCAGTTTTCAGGGCTCAGAGACCCAGTACTTC.

There are a few counts of this clonotype. V and J are TRBV5-1 and TRBJ2-4, with TRBD2 matching over 12 bases. V lost 0 bases, J lost 10 bases, and 5 bases stayed unmatched. The V gene's germline CDR1 is SGHRS and CDR2 YFSETQ. The length of the CDR3 is 15 residues. CDR3 protein: CASSLGLAGEGIQYF. CDR3 coding DNA: TGCGCCAGCAGCTTGGGACTAGCGGGAGAAGGTATTCAGTACTTC.

The J gene is TRBJ2-1, the V gene TRBV7-7; tentative D call: TRBD1 (5 bases). This CDR3 is built from 17 residues. V lost 5 bases to trimming and J lost 0 bases, with 17 bases between them. CDR1 is SSHAT, CDR2 FNYEAQ, per germline (reference sequence). This CDR3 is CASSRAGRDCSYNEQFF. The CDR3, as DNA: TGTGCCAGCAGCCGGGCAGGCAGGGATTGCTCCTACAATGAGCAGTTCTTC. The entire variable domain, with the rest obtained from reference TRBV7-7 and TRBJ2-1, is as follows: GAGVSQSPRYKVTKRGQDVTLRCDPISSHATLYWYQQALGQGPEFLTYFNYEAQPDKSGLPSDRFSAERPEGSISTLTIQRTEQRDSAMYRCASSRAGRDCSYNEQFFGPGTRLTVL.

This clonotype was observed a few times. The V call is TRBV4-1, the J call TRBJ2-3; D may be TRBD1 (6 bases). Germline V gene lookup returns CDR1 MGHRA and CDR2 YSYEKL. The CDR3 sequence is 17 residues long. V lost 0 bases to trimming and J lost 5 bases, with 18 bases between them. The CDR3 sequence is CASSQDPQGLLGDTQYF. For the CDR3, the DNA is TGCGCCAGCAGCCAAGATCCCCAGGGGCTGTTGGGAGATACGCAGTATTTT.